The clone carrying this T cell receptor (beta chain) appeared many times. The CDR3 length is 16 residues. Germline lookup yields CDR1 SNHLY and CDR2 FYNNEI. V lost 7 bases and J 0 bases, leaving 17 bases between the germline ends. This sample is part of a study of T cell repertoires in cytomegalovirus infection. TCRdb itself ran the reads through MiXCR, one entry per CDR3 protein. The sample carries fewer than 550,000 distinct CDR3 sequences, about 17% recorded once. Sequencing was carried out using CD8+ T cells from PBMCs. The V call is TRBV2, the J call TRBJ2-3; maybe TRBD2 (6 bases). This sequence was found in a human donor in good health (CMV status not recorded). Some clones in this sample may be carry-over from other donors' samples. CDR3 sequence (DNA): TGTGCCAGCAACCTGATTGGGGGGAGTAGCACAGATACGCAGTATTTT. It is translated as CASNLIGGSSTDTQYF.